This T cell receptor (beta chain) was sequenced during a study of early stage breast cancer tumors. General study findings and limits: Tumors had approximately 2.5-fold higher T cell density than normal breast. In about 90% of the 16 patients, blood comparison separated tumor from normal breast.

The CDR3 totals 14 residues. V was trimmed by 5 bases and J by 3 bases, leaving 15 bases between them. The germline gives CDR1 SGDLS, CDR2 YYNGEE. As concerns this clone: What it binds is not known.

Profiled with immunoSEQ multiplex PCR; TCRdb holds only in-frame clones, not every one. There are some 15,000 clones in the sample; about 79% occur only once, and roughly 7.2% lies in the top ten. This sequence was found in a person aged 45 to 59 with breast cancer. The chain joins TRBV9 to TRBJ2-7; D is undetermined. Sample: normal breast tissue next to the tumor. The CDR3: CASSYTVDRYEQYF. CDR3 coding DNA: TGTGCCAGCAGTTACACCGTAGATCGCTACGAGCAGTACTTC.